The rows below give T cell receptor beta chains drawn from one sample of a study of cytomegalovirus exposure and HLA in healthy donors. Only in-frame clones appear in the TCRdb table, and some are missing; sequencing was by immunoSEQ multiplex PCR. The sample contains some 150,000 clones, around three quarters of which appear only once. Sequencing was carried out using PBMCs. These receptors were obtained from a man aged 40-49 years in good health and CMV-seronegative. Both conserved end residues are part of each CDR3. Fields, in order: CDR3 length, D gene, clone size, J gene, V gene, CDR3 DNA, CDR3 protein. D genes are given only for firm matches. Size is stated for part of the rows, as once, few or many counts, or as a class when the clone is expanded.

cdr3_length: 14
d_call: -
clone_size: -
j_call: TRBJ1-2
v_call: TRBV27
cdr3_nt: TGTGCCAGCAGTTACTCAGGGGCTAACTATGGCTACACCTTC
cdr3_aa: CASSYSGANYGYTF

cdr3_length: 16
d_call: -
clone_size: -
j_call: TRBJ2-5
v_call: TRBV9
cdr3_nt: TGTGCCAGCAGCGTTACCTCGGGACGAGCGGGAGAGACCCAGTACTTC
cdr3_aa: CASSVTSGRAGETQYF

cdr3_length: 15
d_call: TRBD1
clone_size: -
j_call: TRBJ2-5
v_call: TRBV7-7
cdr3_nt: TGTGCTAGCAGCTTAGGGGGACAGGGGATAGAGACCCAGTACTTC
cdr3_aa: CASSLGGQGIETQYF

cdr3_length: 17
d_call: TRBD1
clone_size: -
j_call: TRBJ1-5
v_call: TRBV7-8
cdr3_nt: TGTGCCAGCAGCTTTTACCCGGACAGGGAATTAGGTCAGCCCCAGCATTTT
cdr3_aa: CASSFYPDRELGQPQHF

cdr3_length: 13
d_call: -
clone_size: -
j_call: TRBJ1-1
v_call: TRBV19
cdr3_nt: TGTGCCAGTAGTATTTGGGGCAACACTGAAGCTTTCTTT
cdr3_aa: CASSIWGNTEAFF

cdr3_length: 12
d_call: TRBD2
clone_size: -
j_call: TRBJ2-7
v_call: TRBV11-3
cdr3_nt: TGTGCCAGCAGCCCCCGGGGGGGCGAGCAGTACTTC
cdr3_aa: CASSPRGGEQYF

cdr3_length: 16
d_call: -
clone_size: -
j_call: TRBJ2-2
v_call: TRBV4-3
cdr3_nt: TGCGCCAGCAGCCAAGCAGCGGGTTATGTCACCGGGGAGCTGTTTTTT
cdr3_aa: CASSQAAGYVTGELFF

cdr3_length: 14
d_call: -
clone_size: -
j_call: TRBJ2-3
v_call: TRBV28
cdr3_nt: TGTGCCAGCAGTTTTTTTCGACAGCCAGATACGCAGTATTTT
cdr3_aa: CASSFFRQPDTQYF

cdr3_length: 19
d_call: TRBD2
clone_size: once
j_call: TRBJ2-1
v_call: TRBV11-2
cdr3_nt: TGTGCCAGCAGCTCCCCACTAGCGGCCAGGGAAGGGTCCTACAATGAGCAGTTCTTC
cdr3_aa: CASSSPLAAREGSYNEQFF

cdr3_length: 15
d_call: TRBD2
clone_size: few
j_call: TRBJ2-2
v_call: TRBV7-8
cdr3_nt: TGTGCCAGCAGAACCACTAGCGGGAGCGCCGGGGAGCTGTTTTTT
cdr3_aa: CASRTTSGSAGELFF